This T cell receptor (beta chain) was recorded in a study of T cell responses to AZD1222 COVID-19 vaccine. Study information: Analysis merged second doses at about 4 or about 12 weeks.

V shed 1 base, J shed 10 bases, and the junction held 0 bases outside the gene matches. This CDR3 contains 12 residues. The assay was immunoSEQ multiplex PCR, and TCRdb's table has in-frame clones only and misses some. The table shows about 130,000 clones, with roughly 92% occurring only once. Broader study findings: Samples come after the peak T cell response, not at day 14. Donors, mostly white British, included more females; clonal diversity was possibly underestimated. Only a handful of AZD1222 recipients, roughly 6 in all, had baseline seropositivity.

This clone was counted a single time. Antigen unknown. Sequenced material: peripheral blood, taken on day 0 of AZD1222 vaccination. The V gene is TRBV12-3 or TRBV12-4, the J gene TRBJ1-4, with 7 bases fitting TRBD1. This TCR was recovered from an adult in good health. The CDR3 here is CASSLGDRKLFF. As DNA, the CDR3 is TGTGCCAGCAGTTTAGGGGACAGAAAACTGTTTTTT.